This TCR beta chain was recovered during a study of monozygotic twins with inflammatory bowel disease. General study results and limits: Possibly because of limited power, concordant and discordant twins showed no difference in repertoire similarity. Individual T cell subtypes were not distinguishable. Support was absent for any single strong signal or clonotype linked to IBD.

Comments on this clonotype: What it binds is unknown.

Germline-derived CDR1 and CDR2 are SGHVS and FQNEAQ. The CDR3 loop spans 12 amino acids. For each CDR3 protein, TCRdb gives one entry from its re-call of the 5' RACE reads, without DNA. The table gives 350,000 to 550,000 distinct CDR3 sequences; the top ten clones make up more than 2% of it. This TCR was sampled from a human donor with ulcerative colitis or Crohn's disease, or a healthy co-twin of an affected twin (not recorded which). This chain uses TRBV7-8 with TRBJ1-3; the TRBD1 assignment by TCRdb is unverifiable without DNA. Sequences were obtained from blood. The CDR3 loop is CASSLQGKVIYF. Supplemented by reference TRBV7-8 and TRBJ1-3, the full variable domain reads GAGVSQSPRYKVAKRGQDVALRCDPISGHVSLFWYQQALGQGPEFLTYFQNEAQLDKSGLPSDRFFAERPEGSVSTLKIQRTQQEDSAVYLCASSLQGKVIYFGEGSWLTVV.